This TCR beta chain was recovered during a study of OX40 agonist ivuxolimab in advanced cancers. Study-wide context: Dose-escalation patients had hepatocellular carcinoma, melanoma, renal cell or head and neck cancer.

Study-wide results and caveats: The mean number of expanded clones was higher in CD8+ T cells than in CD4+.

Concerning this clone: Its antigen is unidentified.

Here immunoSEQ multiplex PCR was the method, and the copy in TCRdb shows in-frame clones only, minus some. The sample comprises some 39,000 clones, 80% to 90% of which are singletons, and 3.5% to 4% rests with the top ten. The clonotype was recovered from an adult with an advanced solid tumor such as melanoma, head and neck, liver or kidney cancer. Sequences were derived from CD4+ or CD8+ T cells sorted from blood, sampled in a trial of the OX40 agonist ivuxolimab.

Here the CDR3 reads CASSPTSGSTSTDTQYF. CDR3 DNA: TGTGCCAGTAGCCCGACTAGCGGGAGTACCAGCACAGATACGCAGTATTTT. The chain combines TRBV19 with TRBJ2-3, with 12 nucleotides matching TRBD2. After removal of 6 bases from V and 0 bases from J, the junction contained 7 bases not matched to a gene. The germline CDR1 and CDR2 sequences are LNHDA and SQIVND (reference sequence). CDR3 length: 17 residues.